Listed below are T cell receptor beta chains from one sample, sequenced in a study of spatial heterogeneity in lung cancer. TCRdb reprocessed the 5' RACE reads with MiXCR, giving one entry per CDR3 protein. Among 95,000 to 130,000 distinct CDR3 sequences, about 12% were seen once, and the ten largest hold around 17%. This specimen consisted of PBMCs, obtained at follow-up. Receptor source: a male donor with early-stage non-small cell lung cancer. CDR3s include the opening cysteine and the closing phenylalanine or tryptophan. Fields, in order: J gene, D gene, clone size, V gene, CDR3 DNA, CDR3 protein. D genes are given only for firm matches. Only some rows state a clone size, as once, few, many or a class for expanded clones.

>TRBJ2-1|TRBD2|few|TRBV6-6
TGTGCCAGCAGTTACTCGAATCCAGCGGGGTCCACTGAGCAGTTCTTC
CASSYSNPAGSTEQFF
>TRBJ1-4|.|.|TRBV28
TGTGCCAGCAGTTGGGGGAACGAAAAACTGTTTTTT
CASSWGNEKLFF
>TRBJ1-2|TRBD1|many|TRBV5-8
TGTGCCAGCAGCCCCCGGACAGGGGGCTTCTATGGCTACACCTTC
CASSPRTGGFYGYTF
>TRBJ2-3|.|few|TRBV7-2
TGTGCCAGCAGCTTAGCGCTACAGATCTATACGCAGTATTTT
CASSLALQIYTQYF
>TRBJ2-4|.|few|TRBV21-1
TGTGCCAGCAGCAAAGATTCGGACAGGGAGAAAAACATTCAGTACTTC
CASSKDSDREKNIQYF
>TRBJ2-5|TRBD1|.|TRBV5-1
TGCGCCAGCAGCGTCCGGGACAGGGTGTACTTC
CASSVRDRVYF
>TRBJ2-3|TRBD1|.|TRBV6-2/TRBV6-3
TGTGCCAGCACAACGCCGGGACAGGGATCGAACACAGATACGCAGTATTTT
CASTTPGQGSNTDTQYF
>TRBJ2-2|.|many|TRBV4-1
TGCGCCAGCAGCCGTGACGGGACGGCGGTCACCGGGGAGCTGTTTTTT
CASSRDGTAVTGELFF
>TRBJ2-7|.|.|TRBV6-2/TRBV6-3
TGTGCCAGCAGGGAATGGGAGGGGGCTTACGAGCAGTACTTC
CASREWEGAYEQYF
>TRBJ1-4|.|few|TRBV28
TGTGCCAGCAGTCCCGGACAGTCAACTAATGAAAAACTGTTTTTT
CASSPGQSTNEKLFF
>TRBJ2-5|.|many|TRBV20-1
TGCAGTGCTCACAAGGGGAGGGGGCTGGAGACCAAGTACTTC
CSAHKGRGLETKYF
>TRBJ2-1|.|few|TRBV6-2/TRBV6-3
TGTGCCAGCAGTTACCTAGGCCCTAGGGACGAGCAGTTCTTC
CASSYLGPRDEQFF
>TRBJ2-1|.|.|TRBV7-3
TGTGCCAGCAGCCGGGGCCTTCGAGGGAATGAGCAGTTCTTC
CASSRGLRGNEQFF
>TRBJ2-7|.|.|TRBV28
TGTGCCAGCAGTGCGACCTACGAGCAGTACTTC
CASSATYEQYF
>TRBJ1-4|.|many|TRBV28
TGTGCCAGCAGGAGAGGTAGTAATGAAAAACTGTTTTTT
CASRRGSNEKLFF
>TRBJ2-7|TRBD1|many|TRBV3-1
TGTGCCAGCAGTCCAGAGAGGGGGACAGGACGGTACGAGCAGTACTTC
CASSPERGTGRYEQYF
>TRBJ2-7|.|many|TRBV19
TGTGCCAGTAGACAGGGAAAAGGTTACGAGCAGTACTTC
CASRQGKGYEQYF
>TRBJ2-5|.|.|TRBV7-9
TGTGCCAGCAGTTTTATGGTCCCGGAGACCCAGTACTTC
CASSFMVPETQYF
>TRBJ2-5|.|.|TRBV4-1
TGCGCCAGCAGCCAAGACCGGACTCCCGTGGAGGAGCAGTACTTC
CASSQDRTPVEEQYF
>TRBJ2-6|TRBD1|many|TRBV7-3
TGTGCCAGCAGCCGACGTCAGGGACAGGACTCTGGGGCCAACGTCCTGACTTTC
CASSRRQGQDSGANVLTF
>TRBJ2-7|.|.|TRBV2
TGTGCCAGCAGTGAAGCGAAAACCGAGCAGTACTTC
CASSEAKTEQYF
>TRBJ2-1|TRBD1|.|TRBV29-1
TGCAGCGTCCGGGACAGTAGGGACAATGAGCAGTTCTTC
CSVRDSRDNEQFF
>TRBJ2-2|.|.|TRBV7-2
TGTGCCAGCAGCCAGGCATGGAACACCGGGGAGCTGTTTTTT
CASSQAWNTGELFF
>TRBJ1-5|.|.|TRBV7-2
TGTGCCAGCAGCTTGGACAGATATAGCAATCAGCCCCAGCATTTT
CASSLDRYSNQPQHF
>TRBJ2-1|TRBD1|few|TRBV11-2
TGTGCCAGCACCCGCCCAGGACAGGGAAGCAATGAGCAGTTCTTC
CASTRPGQGSNEQFF
>TRBJ1-1|.|few|TRBV7-3
TGTGCCAGCAGTCAGCCAGGGAGGAACACTGAAGCTTTCTTT
CASSQPGRNTEAFF
>TRBJ2-5|TRBD1|few|TRBV7-9
TGTGCCAGCAGCTTAATAGGACAGGACACGGAGACCCAGTACTTC
CASSLIGQDTETQYF
>TRBJ1-1|.|.|TRBV24-1
TGTGTCACCAGTGGGGGCGAGAGGAACACTGAAGCTTTCTTT
CVTSGGERNTEAFF
>TRBJ2-5|TRBD2|.|TRBV20-1
TGCAGTGCTGGAACTAGCGGGGGAACGAAAGAGACCCAGTACTTC
CSAGTSGGTKETQYF
>TRBJ1-1|.|many|TRBV28
TGTGCCACCCTAAAGGGGAACACTGAAGCTTTCTTT
CATLKGNTEAFF
>TRBJ1-5|TRBD1|few|TRBV9
TGTGCCAGCACGACGACAGGGCACGCTCAGCCCCAGCATTTT
CASTTTGHAQPQHF
>TRBJ2-5|.|.|TRBV29-1
TGCAGCGTTGAATCCGGGACGCTAACCGGCGAGACCCAGTACTTC
CSVESGTLTGETQYF
>TRBJ2-3|TRBD2|many|TRBV29-1
TGCAGCGTCTCCGGAGGTAGCGGGGACCGCACAGATACGCAGTATTTT
CSVSGGSGDRTDTQYF
>TRBJ2-1|TRBD2|few|TRBV5-1
TGCGCCAGCAGCCTGGAAGGGAGGGATGAGCAGTTCTTC
CASSLEGRDEQFF
>TRBJ2-7|TRBD1|few|TRBV7-9
TGTGCCAGCAGCCAGACAGGGACGTCCTACGAGCAGTACTTC
CASSQTGTSYEQYF
>TRBJ1-1|.|.|TRBV10-2
TGCGCCAGCAGTAACGGGAGGAACACTGAAGCTTTCTTT
CASSNGRNTEAFF
>TRBJ1-4|.|few|TRBV20-1
TGCAGTGCTGAAAAGGAAAAACTGTTTTTT
CSAEKEKLFF
>TRBJ2-1|TRBD1|many|TRBV28
TGTGCCAGCAGTTTCTCCCGGGACAGGGACTACAATGAGCAGTTCTTC
CASSFSRDRDYNEQFF
>TRBJ1-4|.|few|TRBV3-1
TGTGCCAGCAGCCAGAGTAATGAAAAACTGTTTTTT
CASSQSNEKLFF
>TRBJ2-2|.|.|TRBV11-2
TGTGCCAGCAGCTTCGGACGCACCGGGGAGCTGTTTTTT
CASSFGRTGELFF
>TRBJ1-2|.|few|TRBV7-2
TGTGCCAGCAGCGTAGACGTGGGACCCCTGATAAGCTATGGCTACACCTTC
CASSVDVGPLISYGYTF
>TRBJ1-1|TRBD1|.|TRBV10-3
TGTGCCATTCGGGACAGGGTTAACACTGAAGCTTTCTTT
CAIRDRVNTEAFF
>TRBJ2-3|TRBD2|.|TRBV6-5
TGTGCCAGCAGTTACGGGACTAGCGTCAACACAGATACGCAGTATTTT
CASSYGTSVNTDTQYF
>TRBJ2-5|.|few|TRBV4-2
TGTGCCAGCAGCCAACCCGGACAAATCGGGGAGACCCAGTACTTC
CASSQPGQIGETQYF
>TRBJ2-7|.|.|TRBV7-9
TGTGCCAGCAGCCAAAGTTTTTGGACCTTTGACGAGCAGTACTTC
CASSQSFWTFDEQYF
>TRBJ2-1|.|few|TRBV5-1
TGCGCCAGCAGCTTTGTACCGGGACCGACCCTCAATGAGCAGTTCTTC
CASSFVPGPTLNEQFF
>TRBJ2-7|.|few|TRBV5-1
TGCGCCAGCAGCTTGGAGCCCTCGATCACCGCAAGAAACTACGAGCAGTACTTC
CASSLEPSITARNYEQYF
>TRBJ2-7|.|many|TRBV4-3
TGCGCCAGCAGCCGTTACATGGACTACGAGCAGTACTTC
CASSRYMDYEQYF
>TRBJ2-4|.|few|TRBV3-1
TGTGCCAGCAGCCATGGTACTGGCGTCGTAGCCAAAAACATTCAGTACTTC
CASSHGTGVVAKNIQYF
>TRBJ1-2|.|few|TRBV10-2
TGCGCCAGCAGTGAGACGGTTAACTATGGCTACACCTTC
CASSETVNYGYTF
>TRBJ2-3|TRBD2|many|TRBV3-1
TGTGCCAGCAGCCGGACCGGGACTAGCGGGGGGCAGAGCACAGATACGCAGTATTTT
CASSRTGTSGGQSTDTQYF
>TRBJ2-7|.|many|TRBV28
TGTGCCAGCAGGTCCCCTAGCGCCCACGAGCAGTACTTC
CASRSPSAHEQYF
>TRBJ2-1|TRBD2|.|TRBV7-3
TGTGCCAGCAGCTCCTCTAGCGGGGGGGCCAATGAGCAGTTCTTC
CASSSSSGGANEQFF
>TRBJ1-5|TRBD1|many|TRBV29-1
TGCAGCGTTGAAGAATCCGACAGGGCACAGCATTTT
CSVEESDRAQHF
>TRBJ2-7|TRBD1|few|TRBV12-3/TRBV12-4
TGTGCCAGCAGTACAGGGGGAGATCCCTACGAGCAGTACTTC
CASSTGGDPYEQYF
>TRBJ2-5|.|many|TRBV4-2
TGTGCCAGCAGCCGACAGGTCTTACAAGAGACCCAGTACTTC
CASSRQVLQETQYF
>TRBJ2-3|.|few|TRBV6-2/TRBV6-3
TGTGCCAGCAGTTACGGGGTGGAATCCACAGATACGCAGTATTTT
CASSYGVESTDTQYF
>TRBJ1-2|TRBD1|.|TRBV11-2
TGTGCCAGCAGCGTGGGACAGCACTATGGCTACACCTTC
CASSVGQHYGYTF
>TRBJ2-3|.|.|TRBV6-2/TRBV6-3
TGTGCCAGCAGCCCCGGACCCGATTTACCCAGTGGCACAGATACGCAGTATTTT
CASSPGPDLPSGTDTQYF